This note documents a single TCR beta chain sequence. This specimen comes from a study of blood T cell repertoires in COVID-19. Between the trimmed V and J ends, which lost 5 bases and 9 bases, there was a span of 11 bases. Germline lookup yields CDR1 SEHNR and CDR2 FQNEAQ (reference sequence). The CDR3 has 12 amino acids. Authors' analysis steps: Estimated nucleated cell counts came from reference gene primer amplification. Sequencing was performed with immunoSEQ multiplex PCR; in TCRdb, only in-frame clones are kept and a portion is missing. That table is the source of V, J and clone size, and D and trimming were worked out from the DNA. Here the sample spans 45,000 to 75,000 clones, 85% to 90% being singletons.

The origin of this receptor is a man in his sixties with acute or convalescent COVID-19. This chain connects TRBV7-9 to TRBJ1-3; D unclear. The sample taken for sequencing was peripheral blood. DNA for the CDR3: TGTGCCAGCAGCCCCCCTCGGGGCACCATATATTTT. Translation: CASSPPRGTIYF.